The sequence of this T cell receptor (beta chain) was determined in a study of T cells expressing NK-cell markers. About the study: Sequencing of TCR beta repertoires drew on sorted CD3+CD56+NKG2C+, CD3+CD56+NKG2C- and CD3+CD56-NKG2C+ T cells. There were seven HCMV-seropositive donors and one seronegative donor among the eight sequenced.

The CDR3 is made up of 15 amino acids. Germline values: CDR1 MNHNS, CDR2 SASEGT. On this clonotype: What it binds is unknown.

Whole-study results and caveats: Four donors' CD3+CD56-NKG2C+ cells were dominated by the same clonotypes.

UMIs were included in TCR beta cDNA generated by 5'RACE template switching. TCRdb re-analyzed the 5' RACE reads; it lists each CDR3 protein once, without DNA. This repertoire comprises over 120,000 distinct CDR3 sequences; its ten largest clones make up less than 15%. The specimen sequenced was blood T cells: a sorted CD56 or NKG2C T cell subset, CD4+ or CD8+ T cells, or bulk PBMC T cells (not recorded which). The rearrangement joins TRBV6-1 to TRBJ2-2; as DNA is missing, the TRBD1 call by TCRdb cannot be tested. The clonotype was recovered from a man in his late teens or twenties in good health. CDR3 protein: CASRAGTGSTGELFF.